Detailed here is one T cell receptor (beta chain). It lacks a known antigen. The CDR1 and CDR2 encoded by the germline V gene are MRHNA and SNTAGT. The CDR3 runs 14 amino acids, cysteine and phenylalanine included. DNA for this receptor is not on file. These data are taken from a study of monozygotic twins with inflammatory bowel disease (dated by TCRdb to the late 2010s). Regarding the study in general: A total of some 30 monozygotic twin pairs were included in the full study, comprising nine German pairs (four IBD-concordant, five IBD-discordant) and 19 IBD-discordant Danish pairs. The search for disease-associated traits relied mainly on comparing, within discordant pairs, IBD patients with their genetically identical healthy co-twins. Each individual had, on average, about 151 000 unique TCRalpha sequences and 181 000 unique TCRbeta sequences available for analysis. Overall study results and their limits: No single strong signal or clonotype linked to IBD turned up in the results, so the idea that one exists was not supported. Differing immunosuppressive treatments among patients may have added background noise and inter-individual variability to the repertoires. Repertoire similarity did not differ between concordant and discordant twins, possibly due to limited statistical power. Measured by the inverse Simpson index, TCRbeta repertoire diversity was lower in IBD patients than in their healthy co-twins. IBD patients shared fewer clonotypes with other individuals than healthy twins did, most markedly in patients showing signs of disease activity. Different T cell subtypes could not be distinguished in the analysis.

A roughly 2.4 ml peripheral blood sample was drawn into PAXgene tubes per donor and stored at -80°C. Total RNA was isolated from whole blood with the PAXgene blood miRNA kit on an automated QIAcube, without T cell sorting. Peripheral blood from monozygotic twin pairs who were concordant or discordant for inflammatory bowel disease underwent deep TCRalpha and TCRbeta repertoire profiling using unique molecular barcoding. Smoking habits were recorded for all twin pairs, and individuals were classified as current, former or never smokers. Receptor amplification or capture employed 5' RACE. For each TCR library, around 4,000 ng of total RNA was used. For each sample, cDNA synthesis was carried out in eight separate reactions using SMARTScribe reverse transcriptase. During cDNA synthesis, template switching introduced unique molecular identifiers that contained a 6-nucleotide sample barcode. Amplification of TCRalpha and TCRbeta cDNA involved two nested PCRs of 16 and 9 cycles, and each PCR was followed by bead purification. Before amplification, the cDNA was treated with uracil DNA-glycosylase and purified using the QIAquick PCR purification kit. In the second PCR, Illumina TruSeq-compatible adapters and sample-specific barcodes were added. TapeStation and Qubit were used to check library quality and concentration, and 5 ng of each library went into the pool. Sequencing of pooled libraries was carried out on an Illumina HiSeq2500 single-index Rapid Run using 2 x 100 bp reads and custom sequencing primers. On the study's bioinformatics: MiGEC version 1.2.6 was used for UMI-based consensus assembly, which corrected PCR and sequencing errors. MiXCR version 2.1.1 was used for V(D)J alignment, clonotype assembly and CDR3 extraction. Gene usage, clonotype sharing and MAIT/NKT TCR abundance were normalised by analysing the top 1000, 10 000 and 20 000 clonotypes per sample. After downsampling to 27 000 UMIs, diversity was calculated as the inverse Simpson index using the vegan R package. Statistical testing used paired Mann-Whitney U tests on the discordant twin pairs and applied Benjamini-Hochberg correction for multiple testing. Once TCRdb had reprocessed the reads, it stored one entry per CDR3 protein sequence and supplied no DNA. TCRdb, not the original authors, processed these V and J calls. The sample's own table lists around 100,000 distinct CDR3 sequences. The ten largest clones represent 1.5% to 2% of the sample.

This TCR came from a human donor with ulcerative colitis or Crohn's disease, or a healthy co-twin of an affected twin (not recorded which). Sequenced material: blood. Recombination connected TRBV6-4 to TRBJ2-3; TCRdb's D gene call, TRBD1, goes unchecked for lack of DNA. The CDR3 in this case is CATKGGSSSSTQYF.